The 13 T cell receptor beta chains reported below all come from one sample, sequenced in a study of shared clonotypes between healthy human individuals. Here immunoSEQ multiplex PCR was the method, and the copy in TCRdb shows in-frame clones only, minus some. Here the sample spans 950,000 to 1,300,000 clones, 65% to 80% being singletons. Sequenced sample: memory CD4+ T cells sorted from blood. The sample's subset: CD45RA-negative fraction. The receptors were gathered from a man younger than 30 in good health.

For the CDR3, the DNA is TGTGCCGGTCGACAGGTAATGAACACTGAAGCTTTCTTT. This sequence encodes CAGRQVMNTEAFF. The V call is TRBV6-1, the J call TRBJ1-1; TRBD1 is a possible D gene (6 bases). V was clipped by 11 bases and J by 0 bases, with 13 bases between them. CDR1 is MNHNS and CDR2 is SASEGT in the germline V gene. The length of the CDR3 is 13 residues.

In this sample, this clone turned up once. This chain connects TRBV7-9 to TRBJ1-1, with a possible D match to TRBD1 (5 bases). This CDR3 has 11 residues. CDR1 is SEHNR and CDR2 is FQNEAQ in the germline V gene (reference sequence). Trimming left V 2 bases short and J 8 bases short, with 6 bases between. The DNA for the CDR3 is TGTGCCAGCAGCTTAAACAGGGAAGCTTTCTTT. Translated: CASSLNREAFF.

J is TRBJ2-7 and V is TRBV19; 9 bases align to TRBD1. The CDR3 contains 16 residues. The V gene's germline CDR1 is LNHDA and CDR2 SQIVND (reference sequence). V lost 5 bases, J lost 0 bases, and 8 bases stayed unmatched. The CDR3 DNA is TGTGCCAGTAGTGCATTAGGGACAGGGAGCTCCTACGAGCAGTACTTC. Protein: CASSALGTGSSYEQYF.

V gene TRBV4-1 combines with J gene TRBJ2-1; D is tentatively TRBD1 or TRBD2 (6 bases each). The CDR3 spans 17 residues. V was cut by 5 bases and J by 6 bases, with 23 bases left in between. Germline V gene lookup returns CDR1 MGHRA and CDR2 YSYEKL. CDR3 sequence (DNA): TGCGCCAGCAGCTATGCGAGTGGGGGGCCCTGGGGCAATGAGCAGTTCTTC. As protein: CASSYASGGPWGNEQFF.

V usage is TRBV6-1 and J usage is TRBJ1-2; unclear D gene. CDR3 length equals 13 residues. V was clipped by 2 bases and J by 8 bases, with 12 bases between them. The germline gives CDR1 MNHNS, CDR2 SASEGT. The CDR3 DNA is TGTGCCAGCAGTGAACCCCCCGGGATCGGCTACACCTTC. Residues: CASSEPPGIGYTF.

The chain's CDR3 is CASSVTLGSGELFF. CDR3 nucleotides: TGTGCCAGCAGCGTAACCCTAGGAAGCGGGGAGCTGTTTTTT. V is TRBV9 and J is TRBJ2-2; no definite D call. The CDR3 extends over 14 amino acids. With 1 base removed from V and 7 bases from J, the gap between germline ends came to 11 bases. Germline V gene lookup returns CDR1 SGDLS and CDR2 YYNGEE.

J is TRBJ2-5 and V is TRBV5-1; 8 nucleotides match TRBD1. J was trimmed by 3 bases and V by 4 bases; bases with no gene match: 5. Germline CDR1 and CDR2: SGHRS and YFSETQ. This CDR3 contains 14 residues. DNA of the CDR3: TGCGCCAGCAGCCCTGACAGGGGCGAAGAGACCCAGTACTTC. This sequence encodes CASSPDRGEETQYF.

V and J are TRBV30 and TRBJ2-7, with TRBD1 identical over 7 bases. The CDR3 sequence is 14 residues long. CDR1 and CDR2 from the germline V gene are GTSNPN and SVGIG (reference sequence). V was clipped by 1 base and J by 5 bases; unmatched bases: 8. The CDR3: CAWSGGQGVDEQYF. Written as DNA, the CDR3 is TGTGCCTGGAGTGGAGGGCAGGGGGTGGACGAGCAGTACTTC.

This clone was seen repeatedly, ten times or more. The chain couples TRBV7-8 to TRBJ2-3, with TRBD2 identical over 16 bases. V shed 5 bases and J 4 bases; nucleotides not matched to a gene: 9. The CDR3 runs to 18 residues. Germline values: CDR1 SGHVS, CDR2 FQNEAQ. CDR3 DNA sequence: TGTGCCAGCAGCAAGGGACTAGCGGGGGGGCGAGTGGCAGATACGCAGTATTTT. It yields the protein CASSKGLAGGRVADTQYF. The full variable domain, its missing parts supplied by reference TRBV7-8 and TRBJ2-3, is GAGVSQSPRYKVAKRGQDVALRCDPISGHVSLFWYQQALGQGPEFLTYFQNEAQLDKSGLPSDRFFAERPEGSVSTLKIQRTQQEDSAVYLCASSKGLAGGRVADTQYFGPGTRLTVL.

As regards this clone: A much larger clone differs by one base, so this may be a read error. This rearrangement joins TRBV13 to TRBJ1-6; the match to TRBD1 covers 7 bases. J gave up 4 bases and V 5 bases, and 2 bases lay outside the gene matches. The CDR3 loop spans 14 amino acids. Germline CDR1 reads PRHDT; CDR2 reads FYEKMQ (reference sequence). The CDR3 coding sequence is TGTGCCAGCAGCCCGGGACAGTATAATTCACCCCTCCACTTT. Its translation: CASSPGQYNSPLHF.

The chain employs TRBV5-4 and TRBJ2-6, with D possibly TRBD1 on 6 matching bases. The V end was cut by 4 bases, the J end by 4 bases, with 15 bases between. Germline lookup yields CDR1 SGHNT and CDR2 YYREEE (reference sequence). This CDR3 comprises 16 residues. Here the CDR3 reads CASSGGPQGGANVLTF. The CDR3 nucleotides are TGTGCCAGCAGCGGCGGTCCCCAGGGGGGGGCCAACGTCCTGACTTTC.

The chain has TRBV7-3 and TRBJ1-5; no clear D. Trimming stripped 0 bases from V and 0 bases from J, with 6 bases between. CDR3 length: 15 amino acids. The germline V gene encodes CDR1 SGHTA and CDR2 FQGTGA. The CDR3 sequence is CASSLTLDSNQPQHF. As DNA, the CDR3 is TGTGCCAGCAGCTTAACCCTTGATAGCAATCAGCCCCAGCATTTT.

The J gene is TRBJ1-2, the V gene TRBV19; D ambiguous. Germline assignment: CDR1 LNHDA and CDR2 SQIVND (reference sequence). The germline V and J ends were trimmed by 3 bases and 3 bases, with 11 bases remaining between them. The CDR3 extends over 14 amino acids. The CDR3 protein is CASSIGQVYYGYTF. The CDR3 DNA follows: TGTGCCAGTAGTATTGGCCAGGTCTACTATGGCTACACCTTC.